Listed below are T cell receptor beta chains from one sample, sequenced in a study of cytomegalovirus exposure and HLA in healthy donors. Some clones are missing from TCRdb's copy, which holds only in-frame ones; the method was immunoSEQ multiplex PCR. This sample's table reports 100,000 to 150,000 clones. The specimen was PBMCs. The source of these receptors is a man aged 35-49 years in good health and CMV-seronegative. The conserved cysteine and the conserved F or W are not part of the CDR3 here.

ASSLDYVGVGKNIQY	TRBV11-3	TRBJ2-4
ASSPGTGGFGNTGELF	TRBV7-9	TRBJ2-2
ATSRVDRPYEQY	TRBV15	TRBJ2-7
ASSSTGRGIQY	TRBV5-1	TRBJ2-4
ASSLSGDSPLH	TRBV2	TRBJ1-6
ASSLKLAGDNEQF	TRBV5-4	TRBJ2-1
ASSQEFLADTYEQY	TRBV4-2	TRBJ2-7
ASRRTGTTDTQY	TRBV19	TRBJ2-3
ASSVFKAGYTDTQY	TRBV10-2	TRBJ2-3
ATSSGASGTYEQY	TRBV15	TRBJ2-7
ASSLGTGGSTNEKLF	TRBV5-6	TRBJ1-4
ATSRGGAFSGRASDTGELF	TRBV15	TRBJ2-2
ASSKTGHLEETQY	TRBV5-1	TRBJ2-5
ASLDRGSYEQY	TRBV6-5	TRBJ2-7
ASTNYNRGQF	TRBV7-8	TRBJ2-1
ASNSGREETQY	TRBV2	TRBJ2-5
ASSKIPGFQETQY	TRBV19	TRBJ2-5
AISVGLVETQY	TRBV10-3	TRBJ2-5
ASSVDRGRADTQY	TRBV9	TRBJ2-3
ASSSDWENEKLF	TRBV5-1	TRBJ1-4
ASSSDGKGAETEAF	TRBV5-1	TRBJ1-1
ASSTTSGTSYEQY	TRBV11-2	TRBJ2-7
ASSYTGSGAETQY	TRBV6-5	TRBJ2-5
ASSSSSGGGTGELF	TRBV11-3	TRBJ2-2
ASSESPGLGEAQY	TRBV10-1	TRBJ2-5
ASMEQGVYEQY	TRBV5-4	TRBJ2-7
ASSSQGAPADTQY	TRBV5-4	TRBJ2-3
AISDRVPYEQY	TRBV10-3	TRBJ2-7
ASSFRDSAWVEQF	TRBV6-5	TRBJ2-1
ASSHPRGRSYNEQF	TRBV4-1	TRBJ2-1
ASSLGGTANYEQY	TRBV7-8	.
ASSLTSWDSDTQY	TRBV5-6	TRBJ2-3
ASTKTLGRASYNEQF	TRBV7-8	TRBJ2-1
ASSPGGGFTDTQY	TRBV18	TRBJ2-3
ASSDGLRRGWQPQH	TRBV2	TRBJ1-5
ASSFHDRRSYNEQF	TRBV7-2	TRBJ2-1
ASSLSGQHYEQY	TRBV11-3	TRBJ2-7
ASSVTSSFDEQY	TRBV6-1	TRBJ2-7
ASRSVDTQY	TRBV7-9	TRBJ2-3
AWRSGGVTEKLF	TRBV30	TRBJ1-4
ASSLVPGVGDTQY	TRBV7-2	TRBJ2-3
ASSQEAYYEQY	TRBV4-1	TRBJ2-7
ASSSTGATYEQY	TRBV11-2	TRBJ2-7
ASSQSTSGGDIQY	TRBV4-2	TRBJ2-4
ASSLSGANVLT	TRBV6-6	TRBJ2-6
ASSQRASGMVVVKNEQF	TRBV4-2	TRBJ2-1
ASSLDSLAGGEQY	TRBV11-3	TRBJ2-7
ASSSTGVFSNQPQH	TRBV6-5	TRBJ1-5
ASSRGGDEQF	TRBV13	TRBJ2-1
ASSPVAGAVNEQF	TRBV5-1	TRBJ2-1
ASKPGQGGTEAF	TRBV2	TRBJ1-1
ASSSGTGKQETQY	TRBV11-2	TRBJ2-5
ASSYSTGQETQY	TRBV6-5	TRBJ2-5
AINIKGLAGVDEQY	TRBV10-3	TRBJ2-7